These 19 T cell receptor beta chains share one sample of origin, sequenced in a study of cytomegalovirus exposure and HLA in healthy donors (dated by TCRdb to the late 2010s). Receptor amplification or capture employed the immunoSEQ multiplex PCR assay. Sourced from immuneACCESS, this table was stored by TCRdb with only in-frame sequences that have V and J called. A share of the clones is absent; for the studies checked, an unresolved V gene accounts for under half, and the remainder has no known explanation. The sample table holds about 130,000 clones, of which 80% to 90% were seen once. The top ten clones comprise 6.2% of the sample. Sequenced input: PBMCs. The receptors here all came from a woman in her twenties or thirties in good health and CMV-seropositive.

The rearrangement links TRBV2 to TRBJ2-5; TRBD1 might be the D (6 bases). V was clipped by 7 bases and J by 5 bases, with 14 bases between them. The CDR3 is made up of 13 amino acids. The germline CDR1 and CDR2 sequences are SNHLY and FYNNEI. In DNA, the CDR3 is TGTGCCAGCACCCGGACAGTTGTGGAGACCCAGTACTTC. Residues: CASTRTVVETQYF.

The CDR3 loop is CASTLQDGSPDTQYF. Written as DNA, the CDR3 is TGTGCCAGCACCCTCCAAGACGGGAGCCCAGATACGCAGTATTTT. The V gene is TRBV4-2, the J gene TRBJ2-3; D might be TRBD2 (6 bases). V was cut by 7 bases and J by 4 bases, with 18 bases left in between. There are 15 residues in the CDR3. Germline V gene data show CDR1 as LGHNA and CDR2 as YNFKEQ.

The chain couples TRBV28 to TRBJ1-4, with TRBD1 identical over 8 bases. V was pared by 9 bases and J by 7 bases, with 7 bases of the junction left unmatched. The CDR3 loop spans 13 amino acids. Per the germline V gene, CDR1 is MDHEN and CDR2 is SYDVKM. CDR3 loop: CASGRTGFEKLFF. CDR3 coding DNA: TGTGCCAGTGGAAGGACAGGGTTTGAAAAACTGTTTTTT.

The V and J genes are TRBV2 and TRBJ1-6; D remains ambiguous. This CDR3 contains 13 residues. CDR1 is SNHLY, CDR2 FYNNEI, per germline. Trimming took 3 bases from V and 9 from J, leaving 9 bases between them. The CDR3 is CASSDRESSPLHF. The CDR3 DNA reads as TGTGCCAGCAGTGATCGGGAATCTTCACCCCTCCACTTT.

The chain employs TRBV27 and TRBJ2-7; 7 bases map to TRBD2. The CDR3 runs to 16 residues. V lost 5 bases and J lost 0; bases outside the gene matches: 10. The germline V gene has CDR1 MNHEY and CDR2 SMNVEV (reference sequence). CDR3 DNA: TGTGCCAGCAGTCGCCGGGGGGTCCTCAGCTCCTACGAGCAGTACTTC. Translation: CASSRRGVLSSYEQYF.

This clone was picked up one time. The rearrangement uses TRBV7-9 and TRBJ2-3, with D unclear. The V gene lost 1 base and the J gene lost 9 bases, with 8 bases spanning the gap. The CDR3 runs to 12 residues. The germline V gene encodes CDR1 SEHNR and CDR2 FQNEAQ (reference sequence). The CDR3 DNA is TGTGCCAGCAGCTTAGACGATCGGACGCAGTATTTT. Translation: CASSLDDRTQYF.

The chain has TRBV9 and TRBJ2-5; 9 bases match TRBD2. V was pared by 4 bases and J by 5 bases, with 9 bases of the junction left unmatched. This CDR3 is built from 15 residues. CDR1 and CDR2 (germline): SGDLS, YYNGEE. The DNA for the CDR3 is TGTGCCAGCAGCCCCCTGGCGGGGGGGCTTGAGACCCAGTACTTC. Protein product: CASSPLAGGLETQYF.

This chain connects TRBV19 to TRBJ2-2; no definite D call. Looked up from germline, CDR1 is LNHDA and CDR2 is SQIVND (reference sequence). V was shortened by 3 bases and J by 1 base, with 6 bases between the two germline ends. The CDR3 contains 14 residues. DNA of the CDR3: TGTGCCAGTAGTATCCAGAAGAACACCGGGGAGCTGTTTTTT. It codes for CASSIQKNTGELFF.

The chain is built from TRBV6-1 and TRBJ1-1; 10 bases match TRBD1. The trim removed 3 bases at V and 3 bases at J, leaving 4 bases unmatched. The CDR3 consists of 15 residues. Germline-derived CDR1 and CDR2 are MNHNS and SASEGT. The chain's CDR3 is CASSEGQGTDTEAFF. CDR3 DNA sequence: TGTGCCAGCAGTGAGGGACAGGGGACGGACACTGAAGCTTTCTTT.

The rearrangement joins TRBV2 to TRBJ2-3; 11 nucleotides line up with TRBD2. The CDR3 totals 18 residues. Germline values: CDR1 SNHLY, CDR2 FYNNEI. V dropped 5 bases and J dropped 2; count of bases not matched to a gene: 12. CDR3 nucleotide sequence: TGTGCCAGCAGTCGGCTAGCGGGGGGACTTTCTTTCACAGATACGCAGTATTTT. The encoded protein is CASSRLAGGLSFTDTQYF.

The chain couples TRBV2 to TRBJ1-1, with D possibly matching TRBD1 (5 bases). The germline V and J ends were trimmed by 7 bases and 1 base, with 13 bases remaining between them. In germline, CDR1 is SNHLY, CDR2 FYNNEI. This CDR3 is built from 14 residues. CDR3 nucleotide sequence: TGTGCCAGCATTCCTAGACAGCCGAACACTGAAGCTTTCTTT. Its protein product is CASIPRQPNTEAFF. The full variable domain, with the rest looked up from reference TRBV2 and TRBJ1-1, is EPEVTQTPSHQVTQMGQEVILRCVPISNHLYFYWYRQILGQKVEFLVSFYNNEISEKSEIFDDQFSVERPDGSNFTLKIRSTKLEDSAMYFCASIPRQPNTEAFFGQGTRLTVV.

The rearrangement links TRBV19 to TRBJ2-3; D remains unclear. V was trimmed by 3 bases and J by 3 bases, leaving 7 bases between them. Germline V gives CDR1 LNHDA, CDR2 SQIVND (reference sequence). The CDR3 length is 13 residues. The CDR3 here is CASSILATDTQYF. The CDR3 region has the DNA TGTGCCAGTAGTATCCTCGCGACAGATACGCAGTATTTT.

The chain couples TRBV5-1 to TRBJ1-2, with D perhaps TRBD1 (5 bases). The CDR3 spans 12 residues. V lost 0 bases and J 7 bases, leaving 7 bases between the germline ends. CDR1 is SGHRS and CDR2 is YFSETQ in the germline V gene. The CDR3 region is CASSLAGPGYTF. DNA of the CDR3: TGCGCCAGCAGCTTGGCAGGGCCTGGCTACACCTTC.

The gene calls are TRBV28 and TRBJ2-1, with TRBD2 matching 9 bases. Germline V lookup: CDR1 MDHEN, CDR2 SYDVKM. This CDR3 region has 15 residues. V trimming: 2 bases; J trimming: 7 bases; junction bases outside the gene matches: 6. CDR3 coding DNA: TGTGCCAGCAGTTTAGGGACTAGCTTATTAAATGAGCAGTTCTTC. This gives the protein CASSLGTSLLNEQFF.

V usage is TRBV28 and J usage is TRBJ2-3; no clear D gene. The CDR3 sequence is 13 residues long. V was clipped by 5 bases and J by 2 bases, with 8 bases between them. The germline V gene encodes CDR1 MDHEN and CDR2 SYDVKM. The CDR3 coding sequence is TGTGCCAGCAGTGACTCGAACACAGATACGCAGTATTTT. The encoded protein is CASSDSNTDTQYF.

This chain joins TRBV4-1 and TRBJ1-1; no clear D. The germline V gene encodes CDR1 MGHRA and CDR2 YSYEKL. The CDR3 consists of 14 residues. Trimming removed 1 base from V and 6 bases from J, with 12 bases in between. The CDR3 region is CASSQGDAGAEAFF. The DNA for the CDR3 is TGCGCCAGCAGCCAAGGAGATGCGGGCGCTGAAGCTTTCTTT.

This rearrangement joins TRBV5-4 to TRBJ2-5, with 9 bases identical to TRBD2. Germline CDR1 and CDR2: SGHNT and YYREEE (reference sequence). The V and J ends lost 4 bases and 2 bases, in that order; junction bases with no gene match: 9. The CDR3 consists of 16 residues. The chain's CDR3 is CASSPGGSGGQETQYF. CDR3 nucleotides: TGTGCCAGCAGCCCGGGCGGTAGCGGGGGTCAAGAGACCCAGTACTTC.

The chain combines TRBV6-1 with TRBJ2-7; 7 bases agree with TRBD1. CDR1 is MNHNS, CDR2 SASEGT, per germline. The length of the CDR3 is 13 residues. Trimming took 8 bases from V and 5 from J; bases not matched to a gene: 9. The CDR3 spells CASGRQGGHEQYF. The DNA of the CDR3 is TGTGCCAGCGGGCGACAGGGTGGTCACGAGCAGTACTTC.

CDR3 DNA sequence: TGCGCCAGCAGCCAGGACCCTGGGACAGGGGTGAAGCAGTACTTC. Amino acid sequence: CASSQDPGTGVKQYF. V gene TRBV4-1 combines with J gene TRBJ2-7, with 10 bases fitting TRBD1. From germline, CDR1 is MGHRA and CDR2 YSYEKL. This CDR3 spans 15 amino acids. V lost 3 bases and J lost 8; bases outside the gene matches: 10.